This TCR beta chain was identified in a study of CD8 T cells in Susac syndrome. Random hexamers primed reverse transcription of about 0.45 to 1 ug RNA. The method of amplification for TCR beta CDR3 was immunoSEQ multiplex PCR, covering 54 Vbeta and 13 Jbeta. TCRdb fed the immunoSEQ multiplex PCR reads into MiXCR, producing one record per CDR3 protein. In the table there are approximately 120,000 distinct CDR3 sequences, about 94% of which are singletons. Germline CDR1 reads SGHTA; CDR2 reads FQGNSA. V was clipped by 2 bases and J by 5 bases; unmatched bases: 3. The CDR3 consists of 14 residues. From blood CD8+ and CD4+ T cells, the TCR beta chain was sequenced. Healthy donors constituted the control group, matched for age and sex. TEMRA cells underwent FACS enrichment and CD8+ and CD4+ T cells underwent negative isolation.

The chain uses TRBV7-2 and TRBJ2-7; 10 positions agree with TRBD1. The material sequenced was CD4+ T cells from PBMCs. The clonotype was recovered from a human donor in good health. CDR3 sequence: CASSLLTGGHEQYF. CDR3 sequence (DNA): TGTGCCAGCAGCTTATTGACAGGGGGCCACGAGCAGTACTTC.